This T cell receptor beta chain was identified during a study of radiotherapy plus CTLA-4 blockade in lung cancer. CTLA-4 blockade using ipilimumab, together with focal radiation, was received by patients with chemo-refractory metastatic non-small-cell lung cancer. Trimming removed 8 bases from V and 2 bases from J; junction bases left unmatched: 17. Looked up from germline, CDR1 is SQVTM and CDR2 is ANQGSEA. The CDR3 has 16 amino acids. Sequencing used immunoSEQ multiplex PCR; TCRdb keeps in-frame clones, though not all of them. Altogether about 66,000 clones are present, around 86% being singletons, with the ten largest covering less than 5%.

The receptor's source is a human donor with non-small cell lung cancer who had a partial response to radiotherapy plus ipilimumab. V is TRBV29-1 and J is TRBJ2-5; TRBD2 aligns across 7 bases. Sequenced here: peripheral blood, sampled from a patient treated with radiotherapy plus ipilimumab. The CDR3 reads CSFTGRGRGTQETQYF. The CDR3 coding sequence is TGCAGCTTCACGGGGAGGGGAAGAGGTACTCAAGAGACCCAGTACTTC.